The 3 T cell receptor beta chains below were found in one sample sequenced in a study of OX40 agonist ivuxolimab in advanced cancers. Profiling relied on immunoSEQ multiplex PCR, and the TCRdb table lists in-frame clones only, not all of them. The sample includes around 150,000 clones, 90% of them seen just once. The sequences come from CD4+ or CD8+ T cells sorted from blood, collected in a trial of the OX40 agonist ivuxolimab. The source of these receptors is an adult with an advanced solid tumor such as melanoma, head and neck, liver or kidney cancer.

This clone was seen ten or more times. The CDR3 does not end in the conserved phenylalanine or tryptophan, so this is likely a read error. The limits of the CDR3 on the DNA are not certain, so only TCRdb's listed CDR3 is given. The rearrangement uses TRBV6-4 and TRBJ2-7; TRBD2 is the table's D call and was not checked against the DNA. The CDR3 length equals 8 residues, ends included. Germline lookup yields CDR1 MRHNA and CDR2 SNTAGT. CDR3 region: CASSYKRG.

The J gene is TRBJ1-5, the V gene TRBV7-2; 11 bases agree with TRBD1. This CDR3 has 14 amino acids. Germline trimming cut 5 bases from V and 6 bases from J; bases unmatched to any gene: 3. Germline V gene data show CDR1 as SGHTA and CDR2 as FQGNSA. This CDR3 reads CASSPDRGLQPQHF. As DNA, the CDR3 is TGTGCCAGCAGCCCGGACAGGGGGCTTCAGCCCCAGCATTTT.

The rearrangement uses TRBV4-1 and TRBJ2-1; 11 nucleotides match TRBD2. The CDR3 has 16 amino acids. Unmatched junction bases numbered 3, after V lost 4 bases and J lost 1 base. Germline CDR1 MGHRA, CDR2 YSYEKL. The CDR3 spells CASSPRLAGSYNEQFF. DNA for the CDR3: TGCGCCAGCAGCCCCCGACTAGCGGGATCCTACAATGAGCAGTTCTTC.